The rows below give T cell receptor beta chains drawn from one sample of a study of graft-versus-host responses after intestinal transplantation. Clones were read by immunoSEQ multiplex PCR, and TCRdb kept only the in-frame ones, dropping some. The sample consists of fewer than 45,000 clones, roughly nine tenths of them appearing once. The sequencing here drew on PBMCs, taken around 43 weeks after intestinal transplant. These receptors were taken from a human patient who received an intestinal transplant, so some T cells may come from the graft donor. The conserved cysteine and the conserved F or W are not part of the CDR3 here. Clone size appears in some rows only: once, few, many, or a class for an expanded clone.

abundance	v_gene	j_gene	CDR3aa
NA	TRBV27	TRBJ1-1	AAGHGNTEAF
once	TRBV5-1	TRBJ2-2	ASSALGGTNTGELF
NA	TRBV19	TRBJ2-6	ASSVLSGANVLT
NA	TRBV27	TRBJ1-5	ASSKKAFRSNQPQH
NA	TRBV7-2	TRBJ2-3	ASSSRLASYTDTQY
NA	TRBV2	TRBJ2-4	ASRAGLTGGKNIQY
once	TRBV7-9	TRBJ2-3	ASSLEGPRTDTQY
NA	TRBV28	TRBJ1-6	ASSLGGQGASPLH
NA	TRBV6-5	TRBJ1-2	ASSYLGEGYGYT
NA	TRBV5-4	TRBJ2-5	ASSFLQGETQY
NA	TRBV6-1	TRBJ1-6	ASIGHGSYNSPLH
NA	TRBV28	TRBJ1-1	ASSLLTGGLEAF
NA	TRBV5-5	TRBJ2-5	ASSSPQRAQETQY
NA	TRBV18	TRBJ2-5	ASSPGTETRY
NA	TRBV4-2	TRBJ1-5	ASSQGGQDALNQPQH
NA	TRBV15	TRBJ1-2	ATSRDLQVNYGYT
NA	TRBV7-6	TRBJ2-2	ASRNKQGNTGELF
NA	TRBV14	TRBJ1-2	ASSPSMVGGYGYT
NA	TRBV6-5	TRBJ2-5	ASSRGETQY
NA	TRBV6-5	TRBJ1-2	ASSYWGGYT
NA	TRBV7-2	TRBJ1-2	ASSPSGRWGYT
NA	TRBV18	TRBJ2-1	ASSQVGQGSYNEQF
NA	TRBV6-6	TRBJ2-7	ASSGQGTRYEQY
NA	TRBV18	TRBJ2-1	ASSPPPTGLVNEQF
few	TRBV6-4	TRBJ2-2	ASSDNPTGELF
NA	TRBV5-6	TRBJ1-2	ASSLLGDGKDGYT
NA	TRBV7-2	TRBJ2-7	ASSLAGTEFYEQY
NA	TRBV7-6	TRBJ2-7	ASSPHYRQGETFYEQY
NA	TRBV5-6	TRBJ2-7	ASSLPGDSYEQY
NA	TRBV29-1	TRBJ2-3	SVERGGRDTQY
NA	TRBV9	TRBJ2-3	ASSVGNRGAGPLDTQY
NA	TRBV6-1	TRBJ2-5	ASRDYQETQY
NA	TRBV6-1	TRBJ1-5	ASSEGRVANQPQH
NA	TRBV13	TRBJ2-5	ASSSTWLRGQETQY
NA	TRBV6-1	TRBJ2-4	ASSVAGGVDIQY
once	TRBV15	TRBJ1-1	ATSRGIGNTEAF
NA	TRBV9	TRBJ2-3	ASSVEGGLTDTQY